Here is one TCR beta chain with its context. Its antigen remains unidentified. One end of the junction varies from germline; a read error may be responsible. The sample comes from a study of blood T cells in healthy people across ages. Overall study: Capture by template switching was about one barcoded beta molecule per two T cells. Findings of the study overall: Naive CD4+ cell counts and diversity both ran higher in long-lived than in aged donors.

The draw of peripheral blood yielded about 10 milliliters from each donor. The second PCR ran about 6 to 12 cycles with a sample-barcoded 5' primer and J-beta primers. TCRdb processed the 5' RACE reads anew with MiXCR; each CDR3 protein has one entry. The table records roughly 720,000 distinct CDR3 sequences, about 53% of them present only once. Germline V gene lookup returns CDR1 MGHDK and CDR2 SYGVNS. CDR3 length equals 17 residues. This TCR came from a man at least 80 years old in good health. The source material was blood. V and J are TRBV25-1 and TRBJ1-2, with D perhaps TRBD1 (6 bases). The CDR3 DNA reads as TGTGCCAGCAGTGACTCACCTGGTAACGGGGGCGACTATAGCTACACCTTC. Residues: CASSDSPGNGGDYSYTF.